This T cell receptor (beta chain) was retrieved from a study of human T cells and chemical hapten exposure. TCRdb called the RACE reads again in MiXCR, with one record for every CDR3 protein. The table shows more than 300,000 distinct CDR3 sequences, with approximately 5% occurring only once. There are 15 residues in the CDR3. Germline CDR1 DFQATT, CDR2 SNEGSKA (reference sequence). V gave up 5 bases and J gave up 2 bases; unmatched junction bases: 9. Described time point: pre-sensitization, week 0. Treatment in this sample: therapeutic diphenylcyclopropenone sensitization with weekly scalp DPC. Non-pregnant alopecia patients aged 18 to 70, suitable for DPC therapy.

The sequencing used whole blood, collected in connection with sensitization to the hapten diphenylcyclopropenone (DPC). The TCR sequence derives from a woman in her late teens or twenties with alopecia areata. Some clones in this sample may be carry-over from other donors' samples. The gene calls are TRBV20-1 and TRBJ2-5; 9 bases align to TRBD2. CDR3 bases: TGCAGTGCTCGGTCCTCTAGCGGGGAGCAAGAGACCCAGTACTTC. This sequence encodes CSARSSSGEQETQYF.